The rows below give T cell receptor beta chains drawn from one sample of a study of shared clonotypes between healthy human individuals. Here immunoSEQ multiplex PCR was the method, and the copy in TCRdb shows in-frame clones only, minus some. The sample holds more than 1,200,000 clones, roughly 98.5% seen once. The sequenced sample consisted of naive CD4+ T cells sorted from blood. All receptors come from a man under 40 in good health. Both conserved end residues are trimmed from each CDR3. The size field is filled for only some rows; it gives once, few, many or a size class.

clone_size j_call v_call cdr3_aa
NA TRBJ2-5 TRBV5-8 ASSTGTGGWKTQY
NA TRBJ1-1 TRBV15 ATSRVGNTEAF
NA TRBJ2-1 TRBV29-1 SVSGTWRYNEQF
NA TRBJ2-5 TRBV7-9 ASSPVPGQAQETQY
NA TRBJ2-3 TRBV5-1 ASSAGTVTDTQY
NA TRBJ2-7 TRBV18 ASSPQGIYEQY
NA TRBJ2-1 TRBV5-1 ASSLALDEQF
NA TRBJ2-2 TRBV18 ASFTGTLNTGELF
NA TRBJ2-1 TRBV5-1 ASGPGQLYNEQF
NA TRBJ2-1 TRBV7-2 ASSFTHSSYNEQF
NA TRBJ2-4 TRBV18 ASSPKVASGAKNIQY
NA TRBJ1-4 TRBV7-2 ASSLGRGEKLF
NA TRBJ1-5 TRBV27 ASSPNPSNQPQH
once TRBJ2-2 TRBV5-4 ASSLVPRLGELF
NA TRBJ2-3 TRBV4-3 ASSLRTSGSADTQY
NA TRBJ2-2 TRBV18 ASSLSQQGYTGELF
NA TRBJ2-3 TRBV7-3 ASSLLAGTPDTQY
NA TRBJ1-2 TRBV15 ATSRDPGSGYT
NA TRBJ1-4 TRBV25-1 ASSESSTTNEKLF
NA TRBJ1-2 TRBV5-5 ASSLGGVVIYGYT
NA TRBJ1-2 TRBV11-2 ASSLVDYGYT
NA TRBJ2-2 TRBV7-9 ASSLKRVAGNTGELF
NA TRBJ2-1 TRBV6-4 ASSAPRAHPGSYNEQF